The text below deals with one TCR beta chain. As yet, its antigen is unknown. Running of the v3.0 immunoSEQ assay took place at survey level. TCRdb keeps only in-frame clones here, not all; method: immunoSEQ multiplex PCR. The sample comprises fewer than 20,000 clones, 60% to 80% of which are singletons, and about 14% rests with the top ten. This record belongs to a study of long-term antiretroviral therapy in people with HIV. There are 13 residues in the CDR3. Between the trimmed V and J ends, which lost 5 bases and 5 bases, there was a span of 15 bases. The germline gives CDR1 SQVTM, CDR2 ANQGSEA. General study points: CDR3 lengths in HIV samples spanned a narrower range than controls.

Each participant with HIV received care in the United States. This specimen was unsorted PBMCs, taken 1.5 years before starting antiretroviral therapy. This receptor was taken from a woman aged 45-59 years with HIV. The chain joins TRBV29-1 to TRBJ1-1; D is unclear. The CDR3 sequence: CSVIATAGTEAFF. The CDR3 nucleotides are TGCAGCGTTATCGCCACGGCGGGTACTGAAGCTTTCTTT.